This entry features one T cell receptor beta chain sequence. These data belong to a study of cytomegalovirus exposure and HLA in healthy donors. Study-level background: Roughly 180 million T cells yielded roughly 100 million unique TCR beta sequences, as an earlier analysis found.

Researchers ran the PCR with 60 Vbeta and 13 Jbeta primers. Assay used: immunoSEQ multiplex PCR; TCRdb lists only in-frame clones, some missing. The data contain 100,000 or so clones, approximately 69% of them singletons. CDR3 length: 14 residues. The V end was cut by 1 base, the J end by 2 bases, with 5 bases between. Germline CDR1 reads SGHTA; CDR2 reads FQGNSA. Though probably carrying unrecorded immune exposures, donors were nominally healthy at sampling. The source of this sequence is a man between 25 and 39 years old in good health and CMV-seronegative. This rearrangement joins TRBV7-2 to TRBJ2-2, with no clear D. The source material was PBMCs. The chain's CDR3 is CASSLVINTGELFF. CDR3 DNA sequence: TGTGCCAGCAGCTTAGTCATCAACACCGGGGAGCTGTTTTTT.